This T cell receptor beta chain was profiled in a study of blood T cells in healthy people across ages. Study-wide background: About one barcoded beta molecule was captured per two T cells (by template switching).

The CDR3 is 14 amino acids. V lost 4 bases and J 2 bases, leaving 6 bases between the germline ends. CDR1 and CDR2 (germline): MGHDK, SYGVNS. Primed by a sample-barcoded 5' primer and a J-beta primer mix, a second PCR proceeded for about 6 to 11 cycles. Via MiXCR, TCRdb re-called the 5' RACE reads, giving one row per CDR3 protein. The data contain about 1.4 million distinct CDR3 sequences, around 59% of them singletons. The clonotype was recovered from a man between 18 and 35 years old in good health. The gene calls are TRBV25-1 and TRBJ2-6; perhaps TRBD1 as D (5 bases). Source material: blood. CDR3 nucleotide sequence: TGTGCCAGCAGTGCAGGGACTGGGGCCAACGTCCTGACTTTC. This codes for CASSAGTGANVLTF.